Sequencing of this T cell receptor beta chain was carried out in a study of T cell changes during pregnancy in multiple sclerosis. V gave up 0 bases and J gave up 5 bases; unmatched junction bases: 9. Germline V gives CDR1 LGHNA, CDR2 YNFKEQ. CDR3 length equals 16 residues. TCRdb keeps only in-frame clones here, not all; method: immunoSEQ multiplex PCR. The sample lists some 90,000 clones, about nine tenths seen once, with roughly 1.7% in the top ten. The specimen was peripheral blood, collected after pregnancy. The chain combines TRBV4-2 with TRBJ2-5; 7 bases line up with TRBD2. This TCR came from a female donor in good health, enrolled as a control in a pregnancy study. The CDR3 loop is CASSQEQVEGGETQYF. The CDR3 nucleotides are TGTGCCAGCAGCCAAGAACAGGTCGAGGGAGGGGAGACCCAGTACTTC.